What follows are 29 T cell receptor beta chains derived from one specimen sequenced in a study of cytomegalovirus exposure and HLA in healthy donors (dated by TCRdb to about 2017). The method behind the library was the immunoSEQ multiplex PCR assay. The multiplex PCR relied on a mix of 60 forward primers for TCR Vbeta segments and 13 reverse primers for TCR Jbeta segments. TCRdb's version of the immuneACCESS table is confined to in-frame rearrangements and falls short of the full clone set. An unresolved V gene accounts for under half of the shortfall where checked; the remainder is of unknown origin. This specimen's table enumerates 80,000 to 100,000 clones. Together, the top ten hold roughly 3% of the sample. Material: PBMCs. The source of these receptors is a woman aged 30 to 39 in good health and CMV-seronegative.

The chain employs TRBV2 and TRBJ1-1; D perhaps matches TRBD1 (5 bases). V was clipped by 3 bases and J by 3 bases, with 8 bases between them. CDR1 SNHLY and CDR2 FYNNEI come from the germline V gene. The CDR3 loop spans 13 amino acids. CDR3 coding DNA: TGTGCCAGCAGTGACGACAGTTACACTGAAGCTTTCTTT. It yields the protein CASSDDSYTEAFF.

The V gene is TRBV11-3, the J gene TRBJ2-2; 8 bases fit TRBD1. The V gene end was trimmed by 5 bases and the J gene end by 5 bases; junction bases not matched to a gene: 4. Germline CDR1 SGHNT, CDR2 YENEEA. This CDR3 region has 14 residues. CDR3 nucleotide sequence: TGTGCCAGCAGCCCTTGGACAGGGACCGGGGAGCTGTTTTTT. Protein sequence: CASSPWTGTGELFF.

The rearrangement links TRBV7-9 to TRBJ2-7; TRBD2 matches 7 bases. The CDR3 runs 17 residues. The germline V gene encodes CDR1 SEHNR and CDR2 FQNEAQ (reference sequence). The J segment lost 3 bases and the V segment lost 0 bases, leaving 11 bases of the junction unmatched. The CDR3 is CASSLAGGGRKVYEQYF. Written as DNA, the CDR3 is TGTGCCAGCAGCTTAGCCGGCGGGGGACGGAAAGTCTACGAGCAGTACTTC.

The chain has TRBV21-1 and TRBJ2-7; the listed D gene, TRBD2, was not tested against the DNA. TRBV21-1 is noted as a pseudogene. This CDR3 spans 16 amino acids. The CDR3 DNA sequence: TGTGCCAGAACCAAAGGTGGCTGCCTAGTCTCCTACGAGCAGTACTTC. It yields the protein CARTKGGCLVSYEQYF.

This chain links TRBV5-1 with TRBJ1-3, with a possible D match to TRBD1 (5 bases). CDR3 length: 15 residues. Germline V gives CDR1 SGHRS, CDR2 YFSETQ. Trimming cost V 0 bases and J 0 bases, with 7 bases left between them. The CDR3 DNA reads TGCGCCAGCAGCTTGGTAGGGGACTCTGGAAACACCATATATTTT. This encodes CASSLVGDSGNTIYF.

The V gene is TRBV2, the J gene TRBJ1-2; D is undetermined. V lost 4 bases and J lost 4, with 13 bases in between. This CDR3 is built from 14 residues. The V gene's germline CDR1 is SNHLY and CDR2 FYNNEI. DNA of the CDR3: TGTGCCAGCAGTGTCGAGACTAATGGCTATGGCTACACCTTC. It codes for CASSVETNGYGYTF. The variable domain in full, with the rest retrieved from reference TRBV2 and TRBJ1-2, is EPEVTQTPSHQVTQMGQEVILRCVPISNHLYFYWYRQILGQKVEFLVSFYNNEISEKSEIFDDQFSVERPDGSNFTLKIRSTKLEDSAMYFCASSVETNGYGYTFGSGTRLTVV.

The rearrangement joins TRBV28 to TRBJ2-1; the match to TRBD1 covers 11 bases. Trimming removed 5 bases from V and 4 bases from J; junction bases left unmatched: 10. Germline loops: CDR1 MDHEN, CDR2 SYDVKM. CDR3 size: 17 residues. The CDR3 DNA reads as TGTGCCAGCAGTGTCACCGCGGGACAGGGGGAATACAATGAGCAGTTCTTC. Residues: CASSVTAGQGEYNEQFF.

The CDR3 protein is CASSAAGGPTDTQYF. The CDR3 DNA reads as TGTGCCAGTAGTGCAGCGGGAGGGCCAACAGATACGCAGTATTTT. The chain carries TRBV19 and TRBJ2-3, with TRBD2 matching 10 bases. The germline V gene has CDR1 LNHDA and CDR2 SQIVND (reference sequence). The CDR3 sequence is 15 residues long. Unmatched junction bases numbered 5, after V lost 5 bases and J lost 3 bases.

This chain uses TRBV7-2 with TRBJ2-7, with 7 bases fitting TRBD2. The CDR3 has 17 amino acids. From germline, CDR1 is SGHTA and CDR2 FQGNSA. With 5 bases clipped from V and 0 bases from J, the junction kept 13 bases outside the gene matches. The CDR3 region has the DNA TGTGCCAGCAGCCCAATGACTAGCCGTATTAGCTCCTACGAGCAGTACTTC. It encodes CASSPMTSRISSYEQYF.

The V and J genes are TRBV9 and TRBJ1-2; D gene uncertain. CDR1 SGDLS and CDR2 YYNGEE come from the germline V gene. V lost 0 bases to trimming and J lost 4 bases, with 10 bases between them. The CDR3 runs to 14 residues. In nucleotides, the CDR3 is TGTGCCAGCAGCGTAGAAGCACCTACCTATGGCTACACCTTC. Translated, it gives CASSVEAPTYGYTF.

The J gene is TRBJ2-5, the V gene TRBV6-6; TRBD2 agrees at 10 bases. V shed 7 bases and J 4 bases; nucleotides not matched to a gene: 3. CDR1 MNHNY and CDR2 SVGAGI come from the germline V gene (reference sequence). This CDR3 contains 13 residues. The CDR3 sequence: CASTLAGGETQYF. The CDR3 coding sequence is TGTGCCAGCACCTTAGCGGGAGGAGAGACCCAGTACTTC.

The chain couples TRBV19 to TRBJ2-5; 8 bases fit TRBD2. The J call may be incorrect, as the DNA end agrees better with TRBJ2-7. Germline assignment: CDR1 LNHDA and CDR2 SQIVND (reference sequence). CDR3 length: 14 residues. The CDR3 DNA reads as TGTGCCAGTAGTATCCGGGAGGGCCAGTACGAGCAGTACTTC. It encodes CASSIREGQYEQYF.

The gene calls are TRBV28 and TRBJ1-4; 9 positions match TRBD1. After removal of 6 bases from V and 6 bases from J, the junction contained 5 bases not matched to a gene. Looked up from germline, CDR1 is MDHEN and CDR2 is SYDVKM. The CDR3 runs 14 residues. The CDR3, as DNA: TGTGCCAGCAGACAGGGGGCGTCTTATGAAAAACTGTTTTTT. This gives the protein CASRQGASYEKLFF.

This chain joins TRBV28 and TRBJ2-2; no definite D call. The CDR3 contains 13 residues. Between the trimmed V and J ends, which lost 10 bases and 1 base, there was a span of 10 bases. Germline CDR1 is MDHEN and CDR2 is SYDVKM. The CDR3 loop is CATYERNTGELFF. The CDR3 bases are TGTGCCACCTACGAAAGGAACACCGGGGAGCTGTTTTTT.

Here the CDR3 DNA reads TGTGCCTGGAGTGGGTCCAGCGATGAAAAACTGTTTTTT. It is translated as CAWSGSSDEKLFF. The chain is built from TRBV30 and TRBJ1-4, with unresolved D. V was pared by 1 base and J by 6 bases, with 9 bases between. The CDR3 runs 13 residues. Germline V gives CDR1 GTSNPN, CDR2 SVGIG (reference sequence).

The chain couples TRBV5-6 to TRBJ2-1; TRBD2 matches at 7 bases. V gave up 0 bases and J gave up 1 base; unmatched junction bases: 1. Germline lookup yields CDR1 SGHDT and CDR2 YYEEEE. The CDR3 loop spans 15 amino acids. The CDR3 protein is CASSLGGSSYNEQFF. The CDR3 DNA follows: TGTGCCAGCAGCTTGGGCGGGAGTTCCTACAATGAGCAGTTCTTC.

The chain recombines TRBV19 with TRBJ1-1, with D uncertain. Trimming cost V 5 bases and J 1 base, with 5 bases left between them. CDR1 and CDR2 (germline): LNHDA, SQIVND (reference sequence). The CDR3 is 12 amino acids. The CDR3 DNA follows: TGTGCCAGTAGTTACGGGAACACTGAAGCTTTCTTT. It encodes CASSYGNTEAFF.

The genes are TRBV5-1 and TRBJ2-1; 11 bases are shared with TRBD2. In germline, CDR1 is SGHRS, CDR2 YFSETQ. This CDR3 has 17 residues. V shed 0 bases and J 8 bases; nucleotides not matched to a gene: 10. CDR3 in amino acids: CASSLATLAGGSDEQFF. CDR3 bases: TGCGCCAGCAGCTTGGCGACCCTAGCGGGGGGATCAGATGAGCAGTTCTTC.

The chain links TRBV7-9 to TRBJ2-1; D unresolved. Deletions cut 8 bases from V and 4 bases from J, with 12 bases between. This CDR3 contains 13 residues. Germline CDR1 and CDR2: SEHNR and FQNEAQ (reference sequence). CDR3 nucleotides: TGTGCCAGCCCTCGGGTCGGATACAATGAGCAGTTCTTC. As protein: CASPRVGYNEQFF.

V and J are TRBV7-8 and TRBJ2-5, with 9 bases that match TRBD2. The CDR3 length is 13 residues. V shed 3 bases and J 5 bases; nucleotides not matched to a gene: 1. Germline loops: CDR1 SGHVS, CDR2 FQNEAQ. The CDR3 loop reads CASSFAGGETQYF. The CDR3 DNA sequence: TGTGCCAGCAGCTTTGCGGGGGGGGAGACCCAGTACTTC.

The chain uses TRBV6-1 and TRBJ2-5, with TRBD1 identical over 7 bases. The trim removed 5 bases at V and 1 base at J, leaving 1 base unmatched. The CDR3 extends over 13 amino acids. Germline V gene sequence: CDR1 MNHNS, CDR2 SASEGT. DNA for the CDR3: TGTGCCAGCAGTCGGGACAGCCAAGAGACCCAGTACTTC. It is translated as CASSRDSQETQYF.

The CDR3 DNA follows: TGTGCCAGCAGCCCCCAGCGGGGGGAGGTCAATCAGCCCCAGCATTTT. Translation: CASSPQRGEVNQPQHF. This chain joins TRBV7-2 and TRBJ1-5; possibly TRBD1 for D (5 bases). The CDR3 runs 16 residues. Germline V gene data show CDR1 as SGHTA and CDR2 as FQGNSA. V shed 5 bases and J shed 3 bases, with 17 bases lying between them.

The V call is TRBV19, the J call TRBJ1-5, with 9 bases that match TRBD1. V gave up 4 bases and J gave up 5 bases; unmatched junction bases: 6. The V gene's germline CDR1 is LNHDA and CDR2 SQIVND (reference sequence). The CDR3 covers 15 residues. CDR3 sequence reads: CASSKGTGQHQPQHF. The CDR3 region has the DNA TGTGCCAGTAGTAAGGGGACAGGGCAACATCAGCCCCAGCATTTT.

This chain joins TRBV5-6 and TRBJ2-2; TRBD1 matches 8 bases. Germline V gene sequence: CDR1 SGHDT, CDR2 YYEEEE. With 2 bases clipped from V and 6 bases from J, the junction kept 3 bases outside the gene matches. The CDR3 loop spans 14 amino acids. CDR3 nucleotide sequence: TGTGCCAGCAGCTTCGGACAGGGACCCGGGGAGCTGTTTTTT. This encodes CASSFGQGPGELFF.

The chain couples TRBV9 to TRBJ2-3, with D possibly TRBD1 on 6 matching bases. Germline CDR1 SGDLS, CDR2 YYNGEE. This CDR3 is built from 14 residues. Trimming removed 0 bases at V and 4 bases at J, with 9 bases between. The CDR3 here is CASSVGQAADTQYF. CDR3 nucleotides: TGTGCCAGCAGCGTAGGACAGGCGGCAGATACGCAGTATTTT. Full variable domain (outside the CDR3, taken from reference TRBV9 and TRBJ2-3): DSGVTQTPKHLITATGQRVTLRCSPRSGDLSVYWYQQSLDQGLQFLIQYYNGEERAKGNILERFSAQQFPDLHSELNLSSLELGDSALYFCASSVGQAADTQYFGPGTRLTVL.

The CDR3 bases are TGTGCCAGCAGTTTTGGGGGAGGGGGGGTTGATGGCTACACCTTC. It translates to CASSFGGGGVDGYTF. The gene calls are TRBV27 and TRBJ1-2; D is perhaps TRBD1 (6 bases). CDR3 length: 15 residues. The V gene's germline CDR1 is MNHEY and CDR2 SMNVEV (reference sequence). V lost 3 bases, J lost 6 bases, and 17 bases lay in between.

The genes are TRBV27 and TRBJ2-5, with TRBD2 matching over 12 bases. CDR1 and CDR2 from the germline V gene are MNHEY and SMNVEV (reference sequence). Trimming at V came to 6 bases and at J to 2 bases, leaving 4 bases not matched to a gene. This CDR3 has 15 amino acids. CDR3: CASRLAGGNQETQYF. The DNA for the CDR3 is TGTGCCAGCAGACTAGCGGGGGGCAATCAAGAGACCCAGTACTTC.

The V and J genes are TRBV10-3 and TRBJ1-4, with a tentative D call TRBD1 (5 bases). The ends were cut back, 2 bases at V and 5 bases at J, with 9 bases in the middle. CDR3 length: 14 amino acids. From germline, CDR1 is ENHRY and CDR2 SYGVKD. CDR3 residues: CAISEGAGNEKLFF. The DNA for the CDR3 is TGTGCCATCAGTGAGGGAGCAGGGAATGAAAAACTGTTTTTT.

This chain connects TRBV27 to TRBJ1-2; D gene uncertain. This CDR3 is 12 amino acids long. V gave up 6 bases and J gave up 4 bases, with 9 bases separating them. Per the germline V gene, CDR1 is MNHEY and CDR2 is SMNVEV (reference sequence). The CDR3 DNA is TGTGCCAGCAGCGAGGCTGGCTATGGCTACACCTTC. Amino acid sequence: CASSEAGYGYTF.